The clone carrying this T cell receptor (beta chain) appeared many times. V lost 3 bases, J lost 8 bases, and 10 bases stayed unmatched. The germline gives CDR1 DFQATT, CDR2 SNEGSKA (reference sequence). The CDR3 spans 15 residues. Specified time point: newly diagnosed GD, antithyroid drugs for less than 3 months. With RNA extracted from PBMCs as input, the TCR library was made. Patients of an endocrinology department in Xi'an, China, were included. iRepertoire HTBI primers and Arm-PCR of CDR3 regions built TCR beta libraries. One entry per CDR3 protein, called by TCRdb with MiXCR from the multiplex PCR reads. The repertoire has 350,000 to 550,000 distinct CDR3 sequences, about 15% of them found once; the top ten carry approximately 19%. This record belongs to a study of regulatory T cells in long-lasting Graves disease. The same data also contributed to another study, on T cells in Graves' hyperthyroidism and ophthalmopathy.

The sample here was peripheral blood mononuclear cells (PBMCs), taken at new diagnosis, from a patient treated with antithyroid drugs. The rearrangement joins TRBV20-1 to TRBJ2-1, with TRBD2 matching over 10 bases. The sequence was collected from a woman aged 45-59 years with Graves disease. CDR3 sequence (DNA): TGCAGTGCTAGGGAAGCGGGAGGGCCCAGGGATGAGCAGTTCTTC. Protein product: CSAREAGGPRDEQFF.